Each of the 12 T cell receptor beta chains below was sequenced from the same sample in a study of shared clonotypes between healthy human individuals (dated by TCRdb to about 2020). Libraries were constructed by the immunoSEQ multiplex PCR assay. TCRdb stores this immuneACCESS table with in-frame sequences only. Part of the clones is absent; in the studies checked, under half of the shortfall reflects unresolved V genes, and no reason is known for the rest. The sample includes about 750,000 clones, with around 92% observed a single time. The leading ten clones occupy 24% of the sample. CD8 naive samples consisted of CD45RO-negative cells that were positively selected for CCR7, yielding a CD45RA+CCR7+ population without TemRA cells. Sequences were obtained from naive CD8+ T cells sorted from blood. This sample's cell subset or site label indicates: CD45RA+CCR7+. The origin of the receptors is a man aged 25 to 45 in good health.

This chain joins TRBV5-5 and TRBJ2-3; perhaps TRBD1 as D (6 bases). The germline V gene has CDR1 SGHKS and CDR2 YYEKEE (reference sequence). The CDR3 is made up of 15 amino acids. V shed 1 base and J shed 0 bases, with 9 bases lying between them. The CDR3 loop is CASSLRDTSTDTQYF. The CDR3 DNA follows: TGTGCCAGCAGCTTGCGGGACACCAGCACAGATACGCAGTATTTT.

The rearrangement links TRBV7-8 to TRBJ2-7; tentative D call: TRBD1 (7 bases). The CDR3 is 13 amino acids. With 2 bases removed from V and 11 bases from J, the gap between germline ends came to 16 bases. Germline CDR1 reads SGHVS; CDR2 reads FQNEAQ. CDR3 loop: CASSLTVGRGEYF. The CDR3 DNA is TGTGCCAGCAGCTTAACGGTGGGCAGGGGGGAGTACTTC.

The genes are TRBV5-1 and TRBJ1-3; weak D call: TRBD1 (6 bases). The germline V gene encodes CDR1 SGHRS and CDR2 YFSETQ. V lost 3 bases to trimming and J lost 2 bases, with 12 bases between them. The CDR3 is 15 residues long. The CDR3: CASSSKQGPGNTIYF. CDR3 DNA: TGCGCCAGCAGCTCGAAACAGGGCCCTGGAAACACCATATATTTT.

This chain connects TRBV19 to TRBJ2-1, with TRBD1 as a possible D gene (6 bases). CDR3 size: 15 residues. Trimming pared 5 bases from V and 2 bases from J, leaving 13 bases between. Germline V gives CDR1 LNHDA, CDR2 SQIVND (reference sequence). CDR3 nucleotides: TGTGCCAGTAGTGAGGGGGTTACTACCTACAATGAGCAGTTCTTC. Protein product: CASSEGVTTYNEQFF. Full variable domain (missing parts from reference TRBV19 and TRBJ2-1): DGGITQSPKYLFRKEGQNVTLSCEQNLNHDAMYWYRQDPGQGLRLIYYSQIVNDFQKGDIAEGYSVSREKKESFPLTVTSAQKNPTAFYLCASSEGVTTYNEQFFGPGTRLTVL.

The chain is built from TRBV7-9 and TRBJ2-2; no firm D call. The germline V and J ends were trimmed by 4 bases and 3 bases, with 12 bases remaining between them. Germline CDR1 SEHNR, CDR2 FQNEAQ (reference sequence). The length of the CDR3 is 15 residues. This CDR3 is CASSSPTTYTGELFF. The CDR3 DNA follows: TGTGCCAGCAGCTCACCCACTACCTACACCGGGGAGCTGTTTTTT.

This chain uses TRBV27 with TRBJ2-5, with D possibly being TRBD1 or TRBD2 (5 bases each). The germline CDR1 and CDR2 sequences are MNHEY and SMNVEV (reference sequence). The CDR3 spans 15 residues. The ends were cut back, 3 bases at V and 7 bases at J, with 18 bases in the middle. CDR3 DNA sequence: TGTGCCAGCAGTTTCGCAGGGATAGGTGGGGGGACCCAGTACTTC. Translated: CASSFAGIGGGTQYF.

This clone has only one observation. This chain connects TRBV9 to TRBJ2-2; D is uncertain. The CDR3 is 12 residues long. The V end lost 4 bases, the J end lost 4 bases, and 5 bases lay between the germline ends. Germline V gives CDR1 SGDLS, CDR2 YYNGEE. The CDR3 sequence is CASSFGTGELFF. In DNA, the CDR3 is TGTGCCAGCAGCTTCGGCACCGGGGAGCTGTTTTTT.

The V and J genes are TRBV28 and TRBJ2-2; D uncertain. Germline V gene sequence: CDR1 MDHEN, CDR2 SYDVKM. Trimming removed 5 bases from V and 2 bases from J, with 12 bases in between. This CDR3 has 15 residues. The CDR3 bases are TGTGCCAGCAGTCGCTCCGGGTCCAACACCGGGGAGCTGTTTTTT. Protein product: CASSRSGSNTGELFF.

V is TRBV25-1 and J is TRBJ2-5; the D is unclear. This CDR3 has 10 amino acids. Trimming stripped 3 bases from V and 7 bases from J, with 3 bases between. Germline CDR1 reads MGHDK; CDR2 reads SYGVNS. CDR3 amino acids: CASSDGTQYF. CDR3 coding DNA: TGTGCCAGCAGTGATGGGACCCAGTACTTC.

This chain connects TRBV4-1 to TRBJ2-2, with 7 bases that match TRBD2. This CDR3 comprises 16 residues. CDR1 is MGHRA and CDR2 is YSYEKL in the germline V gene. V lost 0 bases to trimming and J lost 4 bases; unmatched junction nucleotides: 5. CDR3 region: CASSQDGGRGTGELFF. The CDR3 region has the DNA TGCGCCAGCAGCCAAGACGGGGGGAGAGGCACCGGGGAGCTGTTTTTT.

The chain has TRBV28 and TRBJ1-5, with D possibly being TRBD1 (5 bases). From germline, CDR1 is MDHEN and CDR2 SYDVKM. Trimming shortened V by 6 bases and J by 10 bases, and 19 bases separated the two germline ends. The CDR3 contains 14 residues. In DNA, the CDR3 is TGTGCCAGCAGCCCGCCGGGGCCTATCAGCCCCCAGCATTTT. Translated, it gives CASSPPGPISPQHF.

The chain uses TRBV5-1 and TRBJ1-4; D not resolved. The CDR3 loop spans 15 amino acids. Trimming removed 4 bases at V and 6 bases at J, with 16 bases between. The germline V gene has CDR1 SGHRS and CDR2 YFSETQ. The CDR3 DNA reads TGCGCCAGCAGCCCTGAACAGAACCTTCATGAAAAACTGTTTTTT. The encoded protein is CASSPEQNLHEKLFF.